The sequence of this T cell receptor (beta chain) was determined in a study of neoadjuvant anti-PD-1 for oral cavity cancer. Study at large: Nivolumab at 3 mg/kg was mostly given biweekly, three to four doses, pre-surgery. Non-progressing patients received a fourth nivolumab dose near day 43, then surgery on days 50-56. Broader study findings: Post-treatment tumors with larger preexisting clones showed more shrinkage.

Sequenced by immunoSEQ multiplex PCR; TCRdb stores in-frame clones only, minus some. The sample lists under 13,000 clones; approximately 52% were seen once. Concerning this clone: What it binds is unknown.

This CDR3 comprises 11 residues. CDR1 and CDR2 from the germline V gene are SEHNR and FQNEAQ (reference sequence). V trimming: 11 bases; J trimming: 12 bases; junction bases outside the gene matches: 8. The origin of this receptor is a person aged 35 to 85 with oral cavity squamous cell carcinoma. This chain uses TRBV7-9 with TRBJ2-1, with 9 bases matching TRBD2. The sequencing here drew on tumor tissue, taken before nivolumab (anti-PD-1) treatment. DNA of the CDR3: TGTGCCGGTAGCGGGAGAGGTGGGCAGTTCTTC. It yields the protein CAGSGRGGQFF.